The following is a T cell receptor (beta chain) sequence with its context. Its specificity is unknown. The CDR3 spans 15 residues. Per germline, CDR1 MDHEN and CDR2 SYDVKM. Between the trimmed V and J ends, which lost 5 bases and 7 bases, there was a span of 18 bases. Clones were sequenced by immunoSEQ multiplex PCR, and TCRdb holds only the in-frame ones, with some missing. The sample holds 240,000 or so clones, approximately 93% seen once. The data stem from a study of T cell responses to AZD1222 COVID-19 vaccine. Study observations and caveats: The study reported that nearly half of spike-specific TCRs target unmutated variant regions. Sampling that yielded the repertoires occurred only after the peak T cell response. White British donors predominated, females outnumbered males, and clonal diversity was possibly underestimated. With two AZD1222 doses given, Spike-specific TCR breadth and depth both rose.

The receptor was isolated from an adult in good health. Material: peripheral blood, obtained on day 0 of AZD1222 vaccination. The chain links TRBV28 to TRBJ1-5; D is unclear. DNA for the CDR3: TGTGCCAGCAGTCCACCGCGTCCTGTTGGGCAGCCCCAGCATTTT. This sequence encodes CASSPPRPVGQPQHF.